These T cell receptor beta chains were read from a single sample in a study of blood T cell repertoires in COVID-19. TCRdb's table, derived via immunoSEQ multiplex PCR, lists solely in-frame clones and lacks some. Counted here are approximately 310,000 clones, approximately 91% occurring once; the ten biggest clones make up 5% to 5.5%. The sequencing sample was made of PBMCs or T cells enriched from blood (not recorded which). These receptors originate from a man between 60 and 75 years old who had recovered from COVID-19. Each CDR3 is given with its conserved first and last residue. A D gene is named only where the DNA matches it firmly. Clone size is given for some rows only: seen once, a few or many times, or a class if the clone is expanded.

J gene,V gene,clone size,D gene,CDR3 DNA,CDR3 protein
TRBJ2-7,TRBV28,.,TRBD2,TGTGCCAGCAGTTTTCGACTAGCGGGAGCCGCCGAGCAGTACTTC,CASSFRLAGAAEQYF
TRBJ2-1,TRBV19,.,TRBD1,TGTGCCAGTAGTTCTCCCTCGGGACAGGGGTTAGCGGGAAGGTACAATGAGCAGTTCTTC,CASSSPSGQGLAGRYNEQFF
TRBJ2-2,TRBV7-2,few,.,TGTGCCAGCAGCTTAGCGCGCGCCGGGGAGCTGTTTTTT,CASSLARAGELFF
TRBJ1-1,TRBV11-3,.,.,TGTGCCAGCAGCTTTGACAGCTACACTGAAGCTTTCTTT,CASSFDSYTEAFF
TRBJ2-7,TRBV4-2,.,.,TGTGCCAGCAGCCACGCGGGGTTATCCTACGAGCAGTACTTC,CASSHAGLSYEQYF
TRBJ2-2,TRBV9,once,TRBD2,TGTGCCAGCACTCTAGGGGAGGGCCCCACTACCGGGGAGCTGTTTTTT,CASTLGEGPTTGELFF
TRBJ1-2,TRBV28,.,.,TGTGCCAGCACCCAGTCCCCCTACTATGGCTACACCTTC,CASTQSPYYGYTF
TRBJ2-7,TRBV19,.,.,TGTGCCAGTAGGAACAGGGAGGGTATCGAGCAGTACTTC,CASRNREGIEQYF
TRBJ1-5,TRBV9,.,.,TGTGCCAGCAGCGTAGATGGAATTACAGGGACTCAGCCCCAGCATTTT,CASSVDGITGTQPQHF
TRBJ2-1,TRBV28,few,TRBD1,TGTGCCAGCAGCCCGGGACAGGGAAGTATGAATGAGCAGTTCTTC,CASSPGQGSMNEQFF
TRBJ2-2,TRBV7-9,.,.,TGTGCCAGCAGCTTAGCTAGCGGCATCGGGGAGCTGTTTTTT,CASSLASGIGELFF
TRBJ1-1,TRBV5-1,.,.,TGCGCCAGCAGCTTCGACAGGCCCACGACTGAAGCTTTCTTT,CASSFDRPTTEAFF
TRBJ1-3,TRBV28,.,TRBD1,TGTGCCAGCACTATCGGGGGACAGGCGTTCTCTGGAAACACCATATATTTT,CASTIGGQAFSGNTIYF
TRBJ1-4,TRBV19,.,.,TGTGCCAGTAGTGACACCGCCAATGAAAAACTGTTTTTT,CASSDTANEKLFF
TRBJ1-2,TRBV28,.,.,TGTGCCATCATTGGAGCAGGGAACTATGGCTACACCTTC,CAIIGAGNYGYTF
TRBJ2-5,TRBV3-1/TRBV3-2,.,TRBD2,TGTGCCAGCAGCGAGAGCGGGAGTCGGATGGAGACCCAGTACTTC,CASSESGSRMETQYF
TRBJ2-7,TRBV10-2,.,.,TGCGCCAGTCAGGACTACGAGCAGTACTTC,CASQDYEQYF
TRBJ2-6,TRBV24-1,.,TRBD1,TGTGCCACCTCAGGGGGCGCGACTGGGGCCAACGTCCTGACTTTC,CATSGGATGANVLTF
TRBJ2-3,TRBV5-5,.,TRBD2,TGTGCCAGCAGCTTGAGAACTAGCGCAAAGGAAGATACGCAGTATTTT,CASSLRTSAKEDTQYF
TRBJ1-2,TRBV19,.,TRBD1,TGTGCCAGTAGGTGGACAGGGGGCGCTTATGGCTACACCTTC,CASRWTGGAYGYTF
TRBJ2-5,TRBV28,.,.,TGTGCCAGCAGTTTAAGATCCAACAGCCAAGAGACCCAGTACTTC,CASSLRSNSQETQYF
TRBJ2-3,TRBV18,.,TRBD1,TGTGCCAGCTCACCGGACAGGATCACAGATACGCAGTATTTT,CASSPDRITDTQYF
TRBJ2-7,TRBV5-1,.,.,TGCGCCAGCGCCGAGGGAGGCTTGAGTCTATACGAGCAGTACTTC,CASAEGGLSLYEQYF
TRBJ2-5,TRBV5-1,.,TRBD1,TGCGCCAGCAGCGCCGGGACAGGGGACGAGACCCAGTACTTC,CASSAGTGDETQYF
TRBJ1-5,TRBV19,.,.,TGTGCCAGTAGTATTTCCCGGACAGGCAATCAGCCCCAGCATTTT,CASSISRTGNQPQHF
TRBJ2-1,TRBV7-3,few,TRBD1,TGTGCCAGCAGCTTGGGACAGGGTCACAATGAGCAGTTCTTC,CASSLGQGHNEQFF
TRBJ2-1,TRBV28,once,TRBD2,TGTGCCAGCAAGTACTCAGCGGGAGTCTCTGAGCAGTTCTTC,CASKYSAGVSEQFF
TRBJ2-1,TRBV24-1,.,TRBD1,TGTGCCACCGGTTGGGACAGGGGGACCACTGAGCAGTTCTTC,CATGWDRGTTEQFF
TRBJ2-5,TRBV5-1,.,TRBD1,TGCGCCAGCAGCTTGGCGGCAGGGGGCGGATCGGAGGAGACCCAGTACTTC,CASSLAAGGGSEETQYF
TRBJ1-6,TRBV5-1,.,TRBD1,TGCGCCAGCAGCCCAGAGACAGGGGGCGGCTCACCCCTCCACTTT,CASSPETGGGSPLHF
TRBJ1-2,TRBV29-1,few,.,TGCAGCGTTGAAGATCCCCTTAAGGGGGATGACTATGGCTACACCTTC,CSVEDPLKGDDYGYTF
TRBJ2-7,TRBV3-1/TRBV3-2,.,.,TGTGCCAGCAGCCAAGGCGTTGAGACTTACGAGCAGTACTTC,CASSQGVETYEQYF
TRBJ2-4,TRBV29-1,.,TRBD2,TGCAGCGTTGAAGATAGGGAGACTAGCGGGAGGAACATTCAGTACTTC,CSVEDRETSGRNIQYF
TRBJ1-5,TRBV18,.,.,TGTGCCAGCTCTCCCCTAGCGAATAGCAATCAGCCCCAGCATTTT,CASSPLANSNQPQHF
TRBJ2-5,TRBV28,.,TRBD2,TGTGCCAGCAGTTTATTCCAAGGGACTAGCGGGAGTAGTGCAGAGACCCAGTACTTC,CASSLFQGTSGSSAETQYF
TRBJ1-2,TRBV28,.,TRBD1,TGTGCCAGCAGGGTGCAGGGGGCAATCTATGGCTACACCTTC,CASRVQGAIYGYTF
TRBJ2-3,TRBV27,.,TRBD2,TGTGCCAGCAGTTTCCGTTCGATGGGGAGGGCCCCAGATACGCAGTATTTT,CASSFRSMGRAPDTQYF
TRBJ2-5,TRBV19,few,.,TGTGCCAGTAGTATAAGGAGGGCAGAGACCCAGTACTTC,CASSIRRAETQYF
TRBJ2-7,TRBV4-1,.,.,TGCGCCAGCAGCCAAGCCTTTACCTGGGAGTCCTACGAGCAGTACTTC,CASSQAFTWESYEQYF
TRBJ2-3,TRBV19,.,TRBD1,TGTGCCAGTAGCTTTCGCCAGGGGGTGGCAGATACGCAGTATTTT,CASSFRQGVADTQYF
TRBJ2-2,TRBV7-6,.,TRBD2,TGTGCCAGCAGCTCCAGGATCCGGGGGGCGAACACCGGGGAGCTGTTTTTT,CASSSRIRGANTGELFF
TRBJ2-7,TRBV28,.,.,TGTGCCAGCAGTCCTGGACAGAGGGCACCCTACGAGCAGTACTTC,CASSPGQRAPYEQYF
TRBJ2-1,TRBV3-1/TRBV3-2,.,TRBD2,TGTGCCAGCAGCCAAGATACTTTTGGGCGGGAGGCTTACAATGAGCAGTTCTTC,CASSQDTFGREAYNEQFF
TRBJ1-2,TRBV2,once,.,TGTGCCAGCAGTGAATCAGGGATCTATGGCTACACCTTC,CASSESGIYGYTF
TRBJ1-6,TRBV15,.,.,TGTGCCACCAGCAGAGCTGGGGGGGGCTTTGAGAATTCACCCCTCCACTTT,CATSRAGGGFENSPLHF
TRBJ1-2,TRBV2,.,TRBD1,TGTGCCAGCAGTAAGTTGGACAGGTCCATTAACTATGGCTACACCTTC,CASSKLDRSINYGYTF
TRBJ2-3,TRBV18,once,TRBD1,TGTGCCAGCTCACATCGTCTTCCCGGGACAGACACAGATACGCAGTATTTT,CASSHRLPGTDTDTQYF
TRBJ1-1,TRBV19,once,.,TGTGCCAGTAGTATCGGGTCCCCCAGACCTGAAGCTTTCTTT,CASSIGSPRPEAFF
TRBJ2-3,TRBV6-5,.,.,TGTGCCAGCAGTTACTCCCCCCGCAGGAGCACAGATACGCAGTATTTT,CASSYSPRRSTDTQYF
TRBJ1-2,TRBV7-2,.,.,TGTGCCGCCGTACAGATTAACTATGGCTACACCTTC,CAAVQINYGYTF
TRBJ2-7,TRBV4-1,.,.,TGCGCCAGCAGCCAAGATTGGCAGGTTTTCTACGAGCAGTACTTC,CASSQDWQVFYEQYF
TRBJ2-7,TRBV9,.,TRBD2,TGTGCCAGCAGCGTAGGGGATAGCGGGATATCCTACGAGCAGTACTTC,CASSVGDSGISYEQYF
TRBJ2-1,TRBV11-2,once,TRBD2,TGTGCCAGCAGCTTCGGCGGGAGTCGGGAGAATGAGCAGTTCTTC,CASSFGGSRENEQFF
TRBJ1-2,TRBV7-2,.,TRBD1,TGTGCCAGCAGCCTCTCAGGGGGGCGCAACTATGGCTACACCTTC,CASSLSGGRNYGYTF
TRBJ1-2,TRBV5-1,.,.,TGCGCCAGCAGCTTAACTCCGGGACAAAGAGGCTACACCTTC,CASSLTPGQRGYTF
TRBJ2-5,TRBV2,.,.,TGTGCCAGCAGTGCCCCCGGGGTGCCTGAGGAGACCCAGTACTTC,CASSAPGVPEETQYF